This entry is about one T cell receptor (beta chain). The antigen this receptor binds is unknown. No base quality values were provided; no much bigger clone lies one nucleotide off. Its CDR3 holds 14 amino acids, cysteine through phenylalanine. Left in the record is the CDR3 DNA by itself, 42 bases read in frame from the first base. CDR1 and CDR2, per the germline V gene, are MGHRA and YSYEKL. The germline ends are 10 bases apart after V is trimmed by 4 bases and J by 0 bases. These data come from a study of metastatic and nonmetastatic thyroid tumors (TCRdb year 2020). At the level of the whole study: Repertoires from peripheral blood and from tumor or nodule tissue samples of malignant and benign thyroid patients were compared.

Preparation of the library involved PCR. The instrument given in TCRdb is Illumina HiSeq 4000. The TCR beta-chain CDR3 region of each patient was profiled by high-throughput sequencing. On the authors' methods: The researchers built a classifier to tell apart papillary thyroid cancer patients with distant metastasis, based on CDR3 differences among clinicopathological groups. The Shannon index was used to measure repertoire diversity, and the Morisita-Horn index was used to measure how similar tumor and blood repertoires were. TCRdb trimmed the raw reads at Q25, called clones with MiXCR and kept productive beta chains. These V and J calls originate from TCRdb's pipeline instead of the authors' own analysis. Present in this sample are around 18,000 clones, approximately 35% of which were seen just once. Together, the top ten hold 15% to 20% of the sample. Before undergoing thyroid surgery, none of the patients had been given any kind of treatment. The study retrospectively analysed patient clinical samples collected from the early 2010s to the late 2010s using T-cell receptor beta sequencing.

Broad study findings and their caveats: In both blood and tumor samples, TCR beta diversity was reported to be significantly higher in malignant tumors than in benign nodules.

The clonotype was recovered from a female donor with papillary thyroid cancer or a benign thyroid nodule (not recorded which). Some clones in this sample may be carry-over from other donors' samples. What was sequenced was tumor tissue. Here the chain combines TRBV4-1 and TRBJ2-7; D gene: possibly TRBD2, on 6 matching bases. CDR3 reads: CASSPRGLSYEQYF. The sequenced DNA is TGCGCCAGCAGCCCTAGGGGACTCTCCTACGAGCAGTACTTC.